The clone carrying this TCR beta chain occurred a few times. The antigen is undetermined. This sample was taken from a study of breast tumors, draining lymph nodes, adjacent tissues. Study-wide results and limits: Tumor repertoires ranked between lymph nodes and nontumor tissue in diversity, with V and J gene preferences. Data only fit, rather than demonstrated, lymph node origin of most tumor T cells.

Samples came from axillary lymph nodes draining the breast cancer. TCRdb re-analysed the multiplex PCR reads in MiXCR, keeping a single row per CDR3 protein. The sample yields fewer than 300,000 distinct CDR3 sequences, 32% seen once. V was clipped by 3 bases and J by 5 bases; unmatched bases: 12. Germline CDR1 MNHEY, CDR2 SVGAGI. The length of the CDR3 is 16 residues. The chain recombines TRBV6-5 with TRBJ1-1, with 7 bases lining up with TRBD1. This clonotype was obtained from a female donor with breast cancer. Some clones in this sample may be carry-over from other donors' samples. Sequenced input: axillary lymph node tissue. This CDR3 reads CASSYGGDRAGTEAFF. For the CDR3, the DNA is TGTGCCAGCAGTTATGGGGGAGACAGGGCCGGGACTGAAGCTTTCTTT.